This T cell receptor (beta chain) was sequenced for a study of blood T cell repertoires in COVID-19. This CDR3 is 16 amino acids long. With V trimmed by 3 bases and J by 2 bases, 9 bases remained unmatched. Germline V lookup: CDR1 MNHEY, CDR2 SMNVEV (reference sequence). This clone was seen once. Per the original data handling: Reference gene primer amplification gave nucleated cell count estimates. This table comes from immunoSEQ multiplex PCR, and its TCRdb copy is limited to in-frame clones, with some not included. V and J calls and clone size are given by that table; D and trimming were obtained from the DNA. The sample holds about 330,000 clones, 87% seen once.

The gene calls are TRBV27 and TRBJ1-1, with 7 bases lining up with TRBD1. Sequencing used peripheral blood. The clonotype comes from a man aged 25 to 40 with COVID-19, enrolled during active disease. CDR3 region: CASSFRSTGVNTEAFF. The DNA of the CDR3 is TGTGCCAGCAGTTTCCGGTCTACAGGGGTAAACACTGAAGCTTTCTTT.